This TCR beta chain was observed in a study of T cells after yellow fever vaccination. TCRdb re-called the 5' RACE reads through MiXCR, storing one row per CDR3 protein. The sample lists about 340,000 distinct CDR3 sequences, 3% to 4.5% occurring once. This clonotype appeared many times. Antigen specificity is unknown. Findings and limits, study-wide: After the booster, approximately 96% of CD4 and roughly nine tenths of CD8 primary-response clones were re-detected. Sorted repertoires could include abundant contaminating clonotypes from bulk cells.

The germline V and J ends were trimmed by 9 bases and 3 bases, with 15 bases remaining between them. Germline CDR1 LNHDA, CDR2 SQIVND (reference sequence). CDR3 length: 14 residues. Specimen: PBMCs, collected 5 days after the yellow fever booster vaccination. The origin of this receptor is a man younger than 35 who received the YFV17D yellow fever vaccine. The V call is TRBV19, the J call TRBJ2-1, with D unresolved. The CDR3 spells CARVFPHYYNEQFF. For the CDR3, the DNA is TGTGCCAGGGTGTTCCCACATTACTACAATGAGCAGTTCTTC.